This entry lists 9 T cell receptor beta chains sequenced from one sample in a study of shared clonotypes between healthy human individuals. Data came from immunoSEQ multiplex PCR; TCRdb stores just in-frame clones and leaves some out. The sample carries about 980,000 clones, around 80% recorded once. Sequenced input: memory CD4+ T cells sorted from blood. Subset here: CD45RA-negative fraction. These TCRs come from a man aged 18 to 29 in good health.

V usage is TRBV10-2 and J usage is TRBJ2-1; D is possibly TRBD2 (6 bases). Germline CDR1 reads WSHSY; CDR2 reads SAAADI. With 6 bases removed from V and 2 bases from J, the gap between germline ends came to 11 bases. The CDR3 has 14 residues. The CDR3 spells CASSSREAYNEQFF. CDR3 nucleotides: TGCGCCAGCAGCTCCAGGGAGGCCTACAATGAGCAGTTCTTC.

The V gene is TRBV7-9, the J gene TRBJ2-7; possible D gene TRBD2, 5 bases. CDR1 SEHNR and CDR2 FQNEAQ come from the germline V gene (reference sequence). The CDR3 extends over 14 amino acids. V was cut by 0 bases and J by 5 bases, with 11 bases left in between. CDR3 amino acids: CASSLASGLNEQYF. The DNA for the CDR3 is TGTGCCAGCAGCTTAGCCTCTGGACTCAACGAGCAGTACTTC.

V gene TRBV27 combines with J gene TRBJ2-3, with 11 bases that match TRBD2. The CDR3 sequence is 16 residues long. CDR1 and CDR2 from the germline V gene are MNHEY and SMNVEV (reference sequence). V was pared by 0 bases and J by 6 bases, with 5 bases of the junction left unmatched. The CDR3 loop is CASSLSTSGRLDTQYF. The CDR3 DNA follows: TGTGCCAGCAGTTTATCAACTAGCGGGAGACTTGATACGCAGTATTTT.

The J gene is TRBJ2-2, the V gene TRBV11-2; 11 bases are shared with TRBD2. Germline values: CDR1 SGHAT, CDR2 FQNNGV. This CDR3 spans 16 amino acids. J lost 5 bases, V lost 3 bases, and 5 bases had no gene match. This CDR3 reads CASSLGSGGATGELFF. The CDR3 DNA reads as TGTGCCAGCAGCTTGGGTAGCGGGGGGGCGACCGGGGAGCTGTTTTTT.

The chain joins TRBV11-2 to TRBJ2-5; TRBD1 matches at 9 bases. J lost 7 bases, V lost 6 bases, and 9 bases had no gene match. Germline V gene sequence: CDR1 SGHAT, CDR2 FQNNGV. The CDR3 length is 14 residues. CDR3 nucleotide sequence: TGTGCCAGCAGGAAGATACAGGGGGCGGTGACCCAGTACTTC. Translated, it gives CASRKIQGAVTQYF.

The chain has TRBV14 and TRBJ1-1, with 7 bases aligning to TRBD1. Per the germline V gene, CDR1 is SGHDN and CDR2 is FVKESK. CDR3 size: 12 residues. V trimming: 4 bases; J trimming: 4 bases; junction bases outside the gene matches: 0. The CDR3 sequence is CASSPGGTEAFF. The CDR3 nucleotides are TGTGCCAGCAGCCCAGGGGGCACTGAAGCTTTCTTT.

This clone was detected a few times. The J gene is TRBJ1-6, the V gene TRBV7-2, with unresolved D. The V end lost 2 bases, the J end lost 7 bases, and 9 bases lay between the germline ends. The V gene's germline CDR1 is SGHTA and CDR2 FQGNSA. There are 14 residues in the CDR3. The DNA for the CDR3 is TGTGCCAGCAGCTTAAAGGGCGGGAATTCACCCCTCCACTTT. The encoded protein is CASSLKGGNSPLHF.

This clone appeared once. Written as DNA, the CDR3 is TGCGCCAGCAGCTCCAACAGGGGGTCCACTGAAGCTTTCTTT. Translation: CASSSNRGSTEAFF. V gene TRBV5-1 combines with J gene TRBJ1-1; TRBD1 aligns across 8 bases. The CDR3 is made up of 14 amino acids. J lost 4 bases, V lost 3 bases, and 5 bases had no gene match. CDR1 is SGHRS, CDR2 YFSETQ, per germline. Full variable domain (outside the CDR3, taken from reference TRBV5-1 and TRBJ1-1): KAGVTQTPRYLIKTRGQQVTLSCSPISGHRSVSWYQQTPGQGLQFLFEYFSETQRNKGNFPGRFSGRQFSNSRSEMNVSTLELGDSALYLCASSSNRGSTEAFFGQGTRLTVV.

This clone was picked up a small number of times. This chain joins TRBV7-9 and TRBJ1-4; 7 bases agree with TRBD1. The CDR3 is 16 residues long. Germline CDR1 reads SEHNR; CDR2 reads FQNEAQ (reference sequence). Losses at the gene ends were 5 bases for V and 2 bases for J; bases not matched to a gene: 8. The CDR3 is CASSILDRDTNEKLFF. For the CDR3, the DNA is TGTGCCAGCAGCATACTCGACAGGGACACTAATGAAAAACTGTTTTTT.